What follows describes a single T cell receptor (beta chain). Antigen: not known. Germline CDR1 reads SEHNR; CDR2 reads FQNEAQ (reference sequence). This CDR3 spans 17 amino acids. Germline trimming cut 1 base from V and 2 bases from J; bases unmatched to any gene: 7. Some clones are missing from TCRdb's copy, which holds only in-frame ones; the method was immunoSEQ multiplex PCR. The sample has about 40,000 clones; over 75% are singletons. The data belong to a study of OX40 agonist ivuxolimab in advanced cancers. For the study at large: An anti-OX40 (CD134) antibody with agonistic activity, ivuxolimab, was administered to patients. Broader study findings: Fewer expanded clones were found on average in CD4+ than in CD8+ T cells. At 0.1 to 3.0 mg/kg and by week 6, CD4+ and CD8+ T cells in the blood had expanded clonally.

The sample here was CD4+ or CD8+ T cells sorted from blood, taken in a trial of the OX40 agonist ivuxolimab. V and J are TRBV7-9 and TRBJ1-5; 8 positions agree with TRBD1. The sequence derives from an adult with an advanced solid tumor such as melanoma, head and neck, liver or kidney cancer. The CDR3 DNA follows: TGTGCCAGCAGCTTAGGGGGGACAGGTAGCGGCAATCAGCCCCAGCATTTT. Translation gives CASSLGGTGSGNQPQHF.